The next 4 T cell receptor beta chains were all read from a single sample in a study of blood T cells in healthy people across ages. Together with a sample-barcoded 5' primer, a J-beta primer mix was included in a second PCR lasting about 7 to 11 cycles. TCRdb used MiXCR to reprocess the 5' RACE reads, holding one entry per CDR3 protein. This table holds 1,500,000 or so distinct CDR3 sequences, under 55% found once. The sequenced material came from blood. These receptor sequences come from a woman aged 18-29 years in good health.

The chain combines TRBV7-2 with TRBJ1-2; 7 bases align to TRBD1. Germline V gives CDR1 SGHTA, CDR2 FQGNSA. V dropped 6 bases and J dropped 5; count of bases not matched to a gene: 6. CDR3 length: 13 amino acids. The CDR3 reads CASSVGQIYGYTF. In DNA, the CDR3 is TGTGCCAGCAGTGTGGGACAGATTTATGGCTACACCTTC. The whole variable domain, filled in from reference TRBV7-2 and TRBJ1-2, reads GAGVSQSPSNKVTEKGKDVELRCDPISGHTALYWYRQSLGQGLEFLIYFQGNSAPDKSGLPSDRFSAERTGGSVSTLTIQRTQQEDSAVYLCASSVGQIYGYTFGSGTRLTVV.

V usage is TRBV2 and J usage is TRBJ1-4; 7 bases are a match to TRBD1. Germline V CDR1 and CDR2: SNHLY, FYNNEI. CDR3 length: 16 residues. V trimming: 5 bases; J trimming: 5 bases; junction bases outside the gene matches: 11. This CDR3 is CASSHPGQPGNEKLFF. CDR3 DNA: TGTGCCAGCAGTCACCCGGGACAGCCAGGAAATGAAAAACTGTTTTTT.

The rearrangement links TRBV10-2 to TRBJ1-5; D might be TRBD1 (5 bases). The CDR3 contains 15 residues. Germline CDR1 is WSHSY and CDR2 is SAAADI. Trimming shortened V by 0 bases and J by 9 bases, and 15 bases separated the two germline ends. CDR3 protein: CASSESWGILTPQHF. CDR3 coding DNA: TGCGCCAGCAGTGAGTCCTGGGGCATCCTAACGCCCCAGCATTTT.

Notes on this clonotype: Since a much larger clone is just one base distant, this may be a read error. V usage is TRBV10-3 and J usage is TRBJ1-2; D is uncertain. Germline CDR1 reads ENHRY; CDR2 reads SYGVKD. The CDR3 runs 13 residues. Deletions cut 6 bases from V and 4 bases from J, with 12 bases between. The CDR3 DNA follows: TGTGCCATCAGCCGGAACAGAATCTATGGCTACACCTTC. Its protein is CAISRNRIYGYTF.